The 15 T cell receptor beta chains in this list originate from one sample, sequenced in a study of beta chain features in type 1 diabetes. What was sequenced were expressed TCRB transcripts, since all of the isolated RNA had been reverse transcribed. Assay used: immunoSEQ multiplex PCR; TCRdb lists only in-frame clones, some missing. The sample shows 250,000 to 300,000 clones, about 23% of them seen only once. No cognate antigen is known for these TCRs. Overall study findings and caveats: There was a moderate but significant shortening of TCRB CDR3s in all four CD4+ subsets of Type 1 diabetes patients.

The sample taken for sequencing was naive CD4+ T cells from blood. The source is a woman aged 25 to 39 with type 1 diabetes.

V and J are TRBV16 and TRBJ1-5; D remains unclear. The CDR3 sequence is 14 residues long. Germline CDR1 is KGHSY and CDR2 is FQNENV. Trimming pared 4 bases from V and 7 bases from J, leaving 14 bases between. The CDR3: CASSRGPPGQPQHF. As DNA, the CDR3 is TGTGCCAGCAGCCGCGGCCCCCCGGGGCAGCCCCAGCATTTT.

Here the CDR3 DNA reads TGCGCCAGCAGCTTGGCGGAGAGGGCCCCCTACGAGCAGTACTTC. Amino acid sequence: CASSLAERAPYEQYF. The chain joins TRBV5-1 to TRBJ2-7; TRBD2 is a possible D gene (5 bases). Trimming stripped 0 bases from V and 2 bases from J, with 12 bases between. This CDR3 contains 15 residues. CDR1 is SGHRS and CDR2 is YFSETQ in the germline V gene.

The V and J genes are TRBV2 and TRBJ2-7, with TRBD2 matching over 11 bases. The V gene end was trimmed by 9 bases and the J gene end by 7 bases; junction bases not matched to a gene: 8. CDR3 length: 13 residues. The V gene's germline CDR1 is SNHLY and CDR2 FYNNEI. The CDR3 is CARNSGRAEEQYF. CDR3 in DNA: TGTGCCAGAAATAGCGGGAGGGCCGAAGAGCAGTACTTC.

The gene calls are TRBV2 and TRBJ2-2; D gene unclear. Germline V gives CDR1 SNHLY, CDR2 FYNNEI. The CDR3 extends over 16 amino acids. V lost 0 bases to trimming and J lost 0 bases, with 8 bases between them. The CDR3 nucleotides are TGTGCCAGCAGTGAAGCGCCACTAACGAACACCGGGGAGCTGTTTTTT. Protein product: CASSEAPLTNTGELFF.

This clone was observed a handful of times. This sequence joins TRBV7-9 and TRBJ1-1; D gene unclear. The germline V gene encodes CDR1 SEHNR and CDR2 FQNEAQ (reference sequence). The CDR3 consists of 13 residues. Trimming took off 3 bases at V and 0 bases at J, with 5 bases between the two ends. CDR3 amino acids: CASSLSLNTEAFF. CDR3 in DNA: TGTGCCAGCAGCTTGAGTCTGAACACTGAAGCTTTCTTT.

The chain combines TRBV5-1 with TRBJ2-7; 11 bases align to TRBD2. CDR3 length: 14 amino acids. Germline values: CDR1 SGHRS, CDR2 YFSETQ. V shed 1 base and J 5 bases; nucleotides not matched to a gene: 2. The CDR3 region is CASSLILAGDEQYF. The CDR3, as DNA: TGCGCCAGCAGCTTGATACTAGCGGGAGACGAGCAGTACTTC.

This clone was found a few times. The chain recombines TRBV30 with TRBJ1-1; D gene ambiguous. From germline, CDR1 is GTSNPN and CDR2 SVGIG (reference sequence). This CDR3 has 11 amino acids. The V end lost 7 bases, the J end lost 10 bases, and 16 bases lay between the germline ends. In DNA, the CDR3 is TGTGCCTCGGTTAGAGGTCCGGGAGCTTTCTTT. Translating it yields CASVRGPGAFF.

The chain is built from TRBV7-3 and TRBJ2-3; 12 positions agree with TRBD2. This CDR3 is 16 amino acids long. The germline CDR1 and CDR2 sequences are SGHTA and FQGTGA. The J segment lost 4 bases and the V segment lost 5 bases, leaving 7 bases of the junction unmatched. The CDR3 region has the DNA TGTGCCAGCAGCCTCTCGACTAGCGGGAGCGCAGATACGCAGTATTTT. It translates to CASSLSTSGSADTQYF.

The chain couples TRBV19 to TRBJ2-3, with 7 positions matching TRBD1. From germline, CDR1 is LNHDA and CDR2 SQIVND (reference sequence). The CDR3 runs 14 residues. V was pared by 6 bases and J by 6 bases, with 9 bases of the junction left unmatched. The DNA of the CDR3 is TGTGCCAGTAGAGGACAGGCGGGTACTGATACGCAGTATTTT. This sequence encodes CASRGQAGTDTQYF.

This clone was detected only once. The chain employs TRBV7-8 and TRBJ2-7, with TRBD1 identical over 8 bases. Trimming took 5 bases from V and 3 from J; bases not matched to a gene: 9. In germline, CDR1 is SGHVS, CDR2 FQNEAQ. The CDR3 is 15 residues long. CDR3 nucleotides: TGTGCCAGCAGCATCCGACGGACAGGGCGCTACGAGCAGTACTTC. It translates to CASSIRRTGRYEQYF.

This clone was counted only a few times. The CDR3 region has the DNA TGTGCCAGCAGCCAAGGAACAGGGGAGGAGACCCAGTACTTC. Translated: CASSQGTGEETQYF. The chain is built from TRBV4-2 and TRBJ2-5, with 7 bases matching TRBD1. After removal of 1 base from V and 5 bases from J, the junction contained 4 bases not matched to a gene. The CDR3 sequence is 14 residues long. The germline gives CDR1 LGHNA, CDR2 YNFKEQ.

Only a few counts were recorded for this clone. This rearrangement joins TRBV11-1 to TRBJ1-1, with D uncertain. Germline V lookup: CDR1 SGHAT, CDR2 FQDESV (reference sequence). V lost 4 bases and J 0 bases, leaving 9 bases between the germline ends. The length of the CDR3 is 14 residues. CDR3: CASSYFNVNTEAFF. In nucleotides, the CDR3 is TGTGCCAGCAGCTATTTCAATGTGAACACTGAAGCTTTCTTT.

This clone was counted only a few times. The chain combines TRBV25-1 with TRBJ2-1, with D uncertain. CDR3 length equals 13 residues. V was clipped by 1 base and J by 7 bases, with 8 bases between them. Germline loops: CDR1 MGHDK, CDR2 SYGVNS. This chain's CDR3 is CASSESPLNEQFF. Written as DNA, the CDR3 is TGTGCCAGCAGTGAATCCCCCCTAAATGAGCAGTTCTTC.

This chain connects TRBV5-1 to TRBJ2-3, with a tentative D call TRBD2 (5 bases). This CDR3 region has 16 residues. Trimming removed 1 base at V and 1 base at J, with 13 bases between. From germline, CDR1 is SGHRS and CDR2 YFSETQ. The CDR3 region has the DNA TGCGCCAGCAGCTTGAGCGGCCGCGGAGGCACAGATACGCAGTATTTT. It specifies CASSLSGRGGTDTQYF.

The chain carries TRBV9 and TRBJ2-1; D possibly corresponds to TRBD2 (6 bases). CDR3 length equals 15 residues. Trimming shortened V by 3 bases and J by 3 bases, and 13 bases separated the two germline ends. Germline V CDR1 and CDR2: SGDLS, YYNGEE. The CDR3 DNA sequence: TGTGCCAGCAGCGCAGAAGGGGACTTCTACAATGAGCAGTTCTTC. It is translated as CASSAEGDFYNEQFF.